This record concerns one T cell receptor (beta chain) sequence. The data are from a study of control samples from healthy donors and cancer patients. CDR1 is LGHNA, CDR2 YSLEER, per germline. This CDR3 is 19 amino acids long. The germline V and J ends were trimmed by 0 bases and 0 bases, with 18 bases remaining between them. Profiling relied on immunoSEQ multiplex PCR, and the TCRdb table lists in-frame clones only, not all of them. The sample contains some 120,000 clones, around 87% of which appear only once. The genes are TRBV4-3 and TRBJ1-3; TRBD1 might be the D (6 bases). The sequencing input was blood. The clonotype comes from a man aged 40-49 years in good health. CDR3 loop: CASSQEGGTGRYSGNTIYF. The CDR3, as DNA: TGCGCCAGCAGCCAAGAAGGGGGAACAGGCCGTTACTCTGGAAACACCATATATTTT.